Here is one T cell receptor (beta chain) with its context. The length of the CDR3 is 15 residues. Germline trimming cut 5 bases from V and 7 bases from J; bases unmatched to any gene: 9. The germline V gene encodes CDR1 LNHDA and CDR2 SQIVND (reference sequence). This sample was included in a study of radiotherapy plus CTLA-4 blockade in lung cancer. Generated by immunoSEQ multiplex PCR, the TCRdb table keeps only in-frame clones and is missing some. The table records fewer than 85,000 clones, 70% to 90% of them present only once. This chain joins TRBV19 and TRBJ1-4; 8 bases fit TRBD1. The TCR was taken from a human donor with non-small cell lung cancer who had stable disease on radiotherapy plus ipilimumab. The specimen was peripheral blood, collected from a patient treated with radiotherapy plus ipilimumab. Here the CDR3 reads CASSLTGGYGEKLFF. The CDR3, as DNA: TGTGCCAGTAGTCTCACAGGGGGATACGGTGAAAAACTGTTTTTT.